This T cell receptor (beta chain) was captured in a study of blood T cell repertoires in COVID-19. Study in general: Samples of COVID-19 (acute and convalescent) were obtained from the United States, Italy and Spain. Sample material is recorded as cDNA or gDNA derived from T cells, B-cell-depleted T cells, or PBMCs.

Losses at the gene ends were 4 bases for V and 9 bases for J; bases not matched to a gene: 6. The CDR3 contains 14 residues. Germline V gene lookup returns CDR1 LGHDT and CDR2 YNNKEL (reference sequence). Per the original methods: Using reference gene primer amplification, nucleated cell counts were estimated. Assay: immunoSEQ multiplex PCR; the TCRdb copy retains only in-frame clones and omits some. V and J calls and clone size are given by that table; D and trimming were obtained from the DNA. The repertoire includes about 140,000 clones, roughly 90% of them detected once, and about 1.5% sits in the top ten.

The sequencing input was peripheral blood. This chain uses TRBV3-1 (or the pseudogene TRBV3-2) with TRBJ2-1, with 10 bases matching TRBD2. This sequence originates from a human donor in a cohort sampled during active COVID-19. CDR3 bases: TGTGCCAGCAGCCCGGGACTAGCGACGATTGAGCAGTTCTTC. Translating it yields CASSPGLATIEQFF.